The clone carrying this TCR beta chain was counted a few times. Its antigen is currently unknown. Germline V gene sequence: CDR1 MGHDK, CDR2 SYGVNS. The CDR3 covers 14 residues. Trimming removed 1 base at V and 4 bases at J, with 10 bases between. These data come from a study of cytomegalovirus exposure and HLA in healthy donors. About the research overall: The Caucasian-associated ancestry cluster contained about four fifths of the approximately 390 genotyped donors. General observations from the study: Using a false discovery rate of 0.05, a later analysis showed that 15,000 to 20,000 TCR beta sequences were associated with HLA alleles. Later on, analysis showed that most CMV-associated TCR beta chains appeared to be HLA-restricted.

It was with 60 Vbeta and 13 Jbeta primers that the PCR ran. Generated by immunoSEQ multiplex PCR, the TCRdb table keeps only in-frame clones and is missing some. The data show tens of thousands of clones, 80% to 90% seen once. The sample consisted of PBMCs. The receptor was derived from a woman between 25 and 40 years old in good health and CMV-seronegative. The gene calls are TRBV25-1 and TRBJ1-2; D not resolved. The DNA of the CDR3 is TGTGCCAGCAGTGAATCTAAGAATTCCTATGGCTACACCTTC. Protein product: CASSESKNSYGYTF.